This paragraph reports one TCR beta chain. Its antigen is still unknown. This sample stems from a study of shared clonotypes between healthy human individuals. Study conclusions and caveats: Non-shared clonotypes had lower generation probabilities than clonotypes shared by all four sorted-subset donors. Larger estimated richness was generally recorded for naive subsets relative to memory subsets.

This CDR3 has 15 amino acids. With 6 bases clipped from V and 4 bases from J, the junction kept 8 bases outside the gene matches. Germline V gene lookup returns CDR1 MNHNS and CDR2 SASEGT. Naive CD8 cells lacked CD45RO and underwent positive selection for CCR7, leaving out terminally differentiated effector memory CD45RA+ cells. TCRdb keeps only in-frame clones here, not all; method: immunoSEQ multiplex PCR. The table shows approximately 2,000,000 clones, with around 93% occurring only once. This TCR came from a man aged 18-30 years in good health. Some clones in this sample may be carry-over from other donors' samples. The J gene is TRBJ2-7, the V gene TRBV6-1; 11 nucleotides agree with TRBD1. Sequenced sample: naive CD8+ T cells from PBMCs. CDR3 in DNA: TGTGCCAGCAGCGACGGACAGGGGGCGAATTACGAGCAGTACTTC. Amino acid sequence: CASSDGQGANYEQYF.